A selection of T cell receptor beta chains follows, all from one sample in a study of neoadjuvant anti-PD-1 for oral cavity cancer. Generated by immunoSEQ multiplex PCR, the TCRdb table keeps only in-frame clones and is missing some. The sample has about 80,000 clones, around 80% seen once. Sequenced material: PBMCs, taken before nivolumab (anti-PD-1) treatment. The receptors were sampled from a person aged 35 to 85 with oral cavity squamous cell carcinoma. The CDR3 runs from the conserved cysteine through the conserved F or W. Fields, in order: clone size, D gene, V gene, J gene, CDR3 DNA, CDR3 protein. D genes are given only for firm matches. Clone size is given for some rows only: seen once, a few or many times, or a class if the clone is expanded.

-	-	TRBV6-5	TRBJ2-2	TGTGCCAGCAGTTACACGGCCAGAATGAACACCGGGGAGCTGTTTTTT	CASSYTARMNTGELFF
few	TRBD1	TRBV19	TRBJ2-1	TGTGCCAGTAGTATCCTGCTGCGACAGGGGTGGGATGAGCAGTTCTTC	CASSILLRQGWDEQFF
once	TRBD1	TRBV2	TRBJ2-2	TGTGCCAGCAGTGAAACGGGACAGGGGACCGGGGAGCTGTTTTTT	CASSETGQGTGELFF
once	TRBD2	TRBV28	TRBJ2-1	TGTGCCAGCAGCCTCGGGACTAGCGGAGCCGGGGCGGGTGAGCAGTTCTTC	CASSLGTSGAGAGEQFF
-	TRBD2	TRBV19	TRBJ2-7	TGTGCCAGTAGTATGGGGACTACAACCGAGCAGTACTTC	CASSMGTTTEQYF
-	-	TRBV27	TRBJ1-2	TGTGCCAGCAGTTTATGGTCAGGGGATCCTAACTATGGCTACACCTTC	CASSLWSGDPNYGYTF
-	-	TRBV2	TRBJ1-5	TGTGCCAGCAGTGTCGGCCCCCAACAGCCCCAGCATTTT	CASSVGPQQPQHF
-	TRBD1	TRBV30	TRBJ2-7	TGTGCCTGGACTTCCGGACAGGGCATTTCCCGGGTGGCCTACGAGCAGTACTTC	CAWTSGQGISRVAYEQYF
-	-	TRBV25-1	TRBJ2-2	TGTGCCAGCAGTGAGGGGGGACATTTGAGGGCCGGGGAGCTGTTTTTT	CASSEGGHLRAGELFF
-	TRBD2	TRBV6-5	TRBJ2-3	TGTGCCAGCAGTCCAGGGACTAGCGGGGGAGATACGCAGTATTTT	CASSPGTSGGDTQYF
-	TRBD1	TRBV5-1	TRBJ1-2	TGCGCCAGCAGCGGACAGGGGGCGAGTGGCTACACCTTC	CASSGQGASGYTF
-	-	TRBV7-8	TRBJ1-5	TGTGCCAGCAGCTTAGCGCTGGGCTATAGCAATCAGCCCCAGCATTTT	CASSLALGYSNQPQHF
-	TRBD1	TRBV13	TRBJ1-2	TGTGCCAGCAGCTCCGGACAGGGGAACTATGGCTACACCTTC	CASSSGQGNYGYTF
-	TRBD1	TRBV7-3	TRBJ2-2	TGTGCCAGCAGCTTATATACCAGACGACAGGGGCCGAACACCGGGGAGCTGTTTTTT	CASSLYTRRQGPNTGELFF
-	-	TRBV28	TRBJ2-7	TGTGCCAGCAGTTTACTCGGCTACTACGAGCAGTACTTC	CASSLLGYYEQYF
-	-	TRBV6-5	TRBJ2-1	TGTGCCAGCAGCGTTAGCGGATACTACAATGAGCAGTTCTTC	CASSVSGYYNEQFF
-	-	TRBV6-5	TRBJ2-7	TGTGCCAGCACCGCTGGACTTTCCTACGAGCAGTACTTC	CASTAGLSYEQYF
-	TRBD2	TRBV6-1	TRBJ2-7	TGTGCCAGCAGTGAAATAGCGGGCTGGGACGAGCAGTACTTC	CASSEIAGWDEQYF
-	-	TRBV29-1	TRBJ1-4	TGCAGCGTCATGGACGGACGTAATGAAAAACTGTTTTTT	CSVMDGRNEKLFF
-	-	TRBV30	TRBJ1-1	TGTGCCTGGAGTGACCCCTGGGCAGGGACTAGGACGTTGAACACTGAAGCTTTCTTT	CAWSDPWAGTRTLNTEAFF
-	-	TRBV7-9	TRBJ2-7	TGTGCCAGCAGCAGGGCGGACGGCGAGCAGTACTTC	CASSRADGEQYF
once	TRBD1	TRBV30	TRBJ2-3	TGTGCCTGGGGACAGGGCATCGGGACAGATACGCAGTATTTT	CAWGQGIGTDTQYF
few	-	TRBV11-2	TRBJ2-7	TGTGCCAGCAGCCTGACCTTGGAGCAGTACTTC	CASSLTLEQYF
once	-	TRBV30	TRBJ1-1	TGTGCCTGGAGTGTGTTGGACACTGAAGCTTTCTTT	CAWSVLDTEAFF
-	TRBD2	TRBV11-3	TRBJ2-1	TGTGCCAGCAGCTTAGGTAGCGGGAGCTGGGTGGACAATGAGCAGTTCTTC	CASSLGSGSWVDNEQFF
-	-	TRBV2	TRBJ2-7	TGTGCCAGCCGGATAGGCCAGGGCTACGAGCAGTACTTC	CASRIGQGYEQYF
-	-	TRBV7-8	TRBJ1-5	TGTGCCAGCAGCTTACAGGACCAGCCCCAGCATTTT	CASSLQDQPQHF